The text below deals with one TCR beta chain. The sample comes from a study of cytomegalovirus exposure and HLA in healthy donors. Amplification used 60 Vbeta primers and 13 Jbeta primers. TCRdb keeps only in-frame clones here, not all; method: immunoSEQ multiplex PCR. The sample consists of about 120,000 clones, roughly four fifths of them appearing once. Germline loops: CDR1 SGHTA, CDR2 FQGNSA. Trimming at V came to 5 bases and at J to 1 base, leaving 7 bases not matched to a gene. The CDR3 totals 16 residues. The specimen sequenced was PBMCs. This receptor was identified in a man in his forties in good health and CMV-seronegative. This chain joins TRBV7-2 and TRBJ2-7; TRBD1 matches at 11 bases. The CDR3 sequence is CASSPDRGRSSYEQYF. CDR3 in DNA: TGTGCCAGCAGCCCGGACAGGGGGCGTTCATCCTACGAGCAGTACTTC.